Following are 18 T cell receptor beta chains from one sample sequenced in a study of control samples from healthy donors and cancer patients. Sequenced by immunoSEQ multiplex PCR; TCRdb stores in-frame clones only, minus some. The sample lists more than 75,000 clones; about 81% were seen once. The sequenced sample was PBMCs. The receptors here all came from a man aged 70-80 years with lung cancer.

The rearrangement joins TRBV6-5 to TRBJ1-6, with 9 bases that match TRBD1. J lost 10 bases, V lost 8 bases, and 9 bases had no gene match. The CDR3 consists of 14 residues. Germline values: CDR1 MNHEY, CDR2 SVGAGI. CDR3 in amino acids: CASVLDRGGSPLHF. CDR3 DNA sequence: TGTGCCAGCGTGTTGGACAGGGGAGGATCACCCCTCCACTTT.

The rearrangement links TRBV7-9 to TRBJ1-2; D unclear. Germline lookup yields CDR1 SEHNR and CDR2 FQNEAQ (reference sequence). The CDR3 is 15 residues long. V was shortened by 0 bases and J by 4 bases, with 12 bases between the two germline ends. CDR3 in amino acids: CASSLAVVGSYGYTF. The CDR3 region has the DNA TGTGCCAGCAGCTTAGCGGTAGTCGGCAGCTATGGCTACACCTTC. Full variable domain (outside the CDR3, taken from reference TRBV7-9 and TRBJ1-2): DTGVSQNPRHKITKRGQNVTFRCDPISEHNRLYWYRQTLGQGPEFLTYFQNEAQLEKSRLLSDRFSAERPKGSFSTLEIQRTEQGDSAMYLCASSLAVVGSYGYTFGSGTRLTVV.

The chain links TRBV5-1 to TRBJ2-5, with D possibly matching TRBD2 (5 bases). The CDR3 covers 13 residues. CDR1 SGHRS and CDR2 YFSETQ come from the germline V gene. Trimming took 0 bases from V and 3 from J, leaving 6 bases between them. The CDR3 reads CASSLAGKETQYF. In nucleotides, the CDR3 is TGCGCCAGCAGCTTGGCCGGGAAAGAGACCCAGTACTTC.

This sequence joins TRBV6-5 and TRBJ2-7; 9 bases align to TRBD1. V lost 8 bases, J lost 3 bases, and 8 bases stayed unmatched. The germline V gene encodes CDR1 MNHEY and CDR2 SVGAGI. The CDR3 has 14 residues. The CDR3 sequence is CASRVPGQGYEQYF. The CDR3 region has the DNA TGTGCCAGCCGGGTCCCGGGACAGGGCTACGAGCAGTACTTC.

The chain is built from TRBV13 and TRBJ2-7; D is possibly TRBD2 (5 bases). Germline values: CDR1 PRHDT, CDR2 FYEKMQ (reference sequence). Trimming cost V 1 base and J 2 bases, with 6 bases left between them. The CDR3 spans 13 residues. Here the CDR3 DNA reads TGTGCCAGCAGCTTAGAGCGGACCTACGAGCAGTACTTC. Its protein product is CASSLERTYEQYF.

V usage is TRBV11-2 and J usage is TRBJ2-1; perhaps D is TRBD1 or TRBD2 (5 bases each). This CDR3 is built from 13 residues. Germline V gene sequence: CDR1 SGHAT, CDR2 FQNNGV. Trimming took 4 bases from V and 8 from J, leaving 12 bases between them. The DNA for the CDR3 is TGTGCCAGCAGCTCCGGGACCCCGTATGAGCAGTTCTTC. It is translated as CASSSGTPYEQFF.

This clone was seen only once. The rearrangement uses TRBV2 and TRBJ1-2; D unclear. V was trimmed by 3 bases and J by 4 bases, leaving 15 bases between them. The germline V gene has CDR1 SNHLY and CDR2 FYNNEI. CDR3 length: 15 residues. The CDR3: CASSDETNPSYGYTF. In DNA, the CDR3 is TGTGCCAGCAGTGACGAGACAAATCCTAGCTATGGCTACACCTTC.

This clone showed up just once. The chain has TRBV19 and TRBJ2-4, with TRBD1 matching 7 bases. Germline-derived CDR1 and CDR2 are LNHDA and SQIVND (reference sequence). J lost 1 base, V lost 5 bases, and 8 bases had no gene match. The CDR3 extends over 16 amino acids. For the CDR3, the DNA is TGTGCCAGTAGTTCGCAGACAGGGCTGGCCAAAAACATTCAGTACTTC. Amino acids: CASSSQTGLAKNIQYF.

J is TRBJ1-2 and V is TRBV7-9; D is unclear. The CDR3 runs to 12 residues. CDR1 is SEHNR and CDR2 is FQNEAQ in the germline V gene (reference sequence). With 1 base removed from V and 7 bases from J, the gap between germline ends came to 7 bases. The CDR3 loop reads CASSLGPPGYTF. CDR3 bases: TGTGCCAGCAGCTTAGGTCCCCCTGGCTACACCTTC.

The chain uses TRBV19 and TRBJ2-2; TRBD1 agrees at 8 bases. This CDR3 is 19 amino acids long. Germline assignment: CDR1 LNHDA and CDR2 SQIVND (reference sequence). After removal of 2 bases from V and 4 bases from J, the junction contained 15 bases not matched to a gene. Written as DNA, the CDR3 is TGTGCCAGTAGTATAATTCGGGCCCAGGGGGCTGTTGGCACCGGGGAGCTGTTTTTT. Its protein product is CASSIIRAQGAVGTGELFF.

This rearrangement joins TRBV6-5 to TRBJ2-1; no clear D gene. The CDR3 consists of 12 residues. The germline gives CDR1 MNHEY, CDR2 SVGAGI. With 2 bases removed from V and 5 bases from J, the gap between germline ends came to 4 bases. The CDR3 loop reads CASSYENNEQFF. DNA for the CDR3: TGTGCCAGCAGTTACGAGAACAATGAGCAGTTCTTC.

This chain links TRBV5-1 with TRBJ1-4; D perhaps matches TRBD1 (5 bases). Trimming took off 8 bases at V and 6 bases at J, with 17 bases between the two ends. From germline, CDR1 is SGHRS and CDR2 YFSETQ. This CDR3 spans 14 amino acids. The CDR3 DNA follows: TGCGCCAGTAAACGAGGGACCCTCGATGAAAAACTGTTTTTT. This encodes CASKRGTLDEKLFF.

V and J are TRBV3-1 (or the pseudogene TRBV3-2) and TRBJ2-3; D is possibly TRBD1 (6 bases). V lost 0 bases, J lost 4 bases, and 17 bases lay in between. This CDR3 has 17 residues. Germline CDR1 is LGHDT and CDR2 is YNNKEL (reference sequence). The CDR3 coding sequence is TGTGCCAGCAGCCAAGATCAGGGACACAGAAGGTCAGATACGCAGTATTTT. Its translation: CASSQDQGHRRSDTQYF.

This clone was seen more than once but under ten times. The chain recombines TRBV6-2 or TRBV6-3 with TRBJ2-2; D is possibly TRBD1 (6 bases). With 2 bases removed from V and 1 base from J, the gap between germline ends came to 8 bases. Germline-derived CDR1 and CDR2 are MNHEY and SVGEGT. CDR3 length: 15 residues. DNA of the CDR3: TGTGCCAGCAGTTACGGGGGCTGGAACACCGGGGAGCTGTTTTTT. Residues: CASSYGGWNTGELFF.

The chain uses TRBV6-2 or TRBV6-3 and TRBJ2-7; 9 bases are a match to TRBD2. Germline CDR1 and CDR2: MNHEY and SVGEGT. The V segment lost 2 bases and the J segment 4 bases; nucleotides outside the gene matches: 9. CDR3 size: 16 residues. The CDR3 DNA reads TGTGCCAGCAGTTACAGTGCGCGGGGGGGCCCGTACGAGCAGTACTTC. This encodes CASSYSARGGPYEQYF.

The table lists this clone with a count of one. The chain couples TRBV5-6 to TRBJ2-3; D unclear. Germline V gives CDR1 SGHDT, CDR2 YYEEEE. The ends were cut back, 2 bases at V and 6 bases at J, with 7 bases in the middle. The CDR3 is 12 amino acids. The CDR3 coding sequence is TGTGCCAGCAGCTTTTCCTTGGATACGCAGTATTTT. Translation gives CASSFSLDTQYF.

The chain couples TRBV30 to TRBJ1-2, with TRBD1 matching over 7 bases. The germline CDR1 and CDR2 sequences are GTSNPN and SVGIG (reference sequence). This CDR3 comprises 14 residues. Germline trimming cut 0 bases from V and 4 bases from J; bases unmatched to any gene: 5. The CDR3 here is CAWSVGGLGYGYTF. The CDR3 DNA sequence: TGTGCCTGGAGTGTAGGGGGCTTGGGCTATGGCTACACCTTC.

The CDR3 here is CATSDRFDRDEQFF. In DNA, the CDR3 is TGTGCCACCAGTGATCGATTTGACAGGGACGAGCAGTTCTTC. This chain uses TRBV24-1 with TRBJ2-1, with TRBD1 identical over 7 bases. The CDR3 length is 14 residues. Germline loops: CDR1 KGHDR, CDR2 SFDVKD. V shed 3 bases, J shed 10 bases, and the junction held 8 bases outside the gene matches.